This passage covers 21 T cell receptor beta chains from one sample sequenced in a study of blood T cells in healthy people across ages. Combining a sample-barcoded 5' primer with a J-beta primer mix, a second PCR ran for about 7 to 11 cycles. TCRdb itself ran the 5' RACE reads through MiXCR, one entry per CDR3 protein. The table has about 1.5 million distinct CDR3 sequences, 42% seen once. Specimen: blood. The receptors shown here come from a woman under 30 in good health.

This rearrangement joins TRBV12-5 to TRBJ2-1; D unclear. Trimming took off 1 base at V and 7 bases at J, with 5 bases between the two ends. Germline V gene sequence: CDR1 LGHNT, CDR2 FRNRAP. The CDR3 length is 12 residues. The CDR3 region is CASGLALNEQFF. The CDR3 coding sequence is TGTGCTAGTGGTTTGGCGTTAAATGAGCAGTTCTTC.

There are many counts of this clonotype. The chain joins TRBV10-3 to TRBJ2-3; D is unresolved. The V end lost 4 bases, the J end lost 6 bases, and 5 bases lay between the germline ends. The CDR3 length is 11 residues. Germline values: CDR1 ENHRY, CDR2 SYGVKD. CDR3 residues: CAISVGDTQYF. Written as DNA, the CDR3 is TGTGCCATCAGTGTCGGGGATACGCAGTATTTT.

The chain is built from TRBV19 and TRBJ2-1; 10 bases are shared with TRBD1. CDR3 length: 13 amino acids. Germline V CDR1 and CDR2: LNHDA, SQIVND (reference sequence). V trimming: 11 bases; J trimming: 3 bases; junction bases outside the gene matches: 4. This chain's CDR3 is CAGGQGGYNEQFF. CDR3 sequence (DNA): TGTGCCGGAGGACAGGGGGGCTACAATGAGCAGTTCTTC.

This clonotype was seen repeatedly, ten times or more. The chain links TRBV27 to TRBJ1-2, with 10 bases lining up with TRBD1. The ends lost 8 bases at V and 2 bases at J; junction bases unmatched: 5. CDR3 length: 14 residues. Germline V gene lookup returns CDR1 MNHEY and CDR2 SMNVEV (reference sequence). CDR3 in DNA: TGTGCCAGCGGGGGACAGGGGATCAACTATGGCTACACCTTC. It is translated as CASGGQGINYGYTF.

The chain links TRBV27 to TRBJ2-1; 7 nucleotides match TRBD2. CDR1 is MNHEY, CDR2 SMNVEV, per germline (reference sequence). CDR3 length equals 14 residues. V gave up 4 bases and J gave up 3 bases; unmatched junction bases: 3. CDR3 region: CASSSLADYNEQFF. CDR3 sequence (DNA): TGTGCCAGCAGTTCCCTAGCGGACTACAATGAGCAGTTCTTC.

The V and J genes are TRBV20-1 and TRBJ2-5; 10 bases line up with TRBD2. The CDR3 has 15 residues. CDR1 and CDR2 from the germline V gene are DFQATT and SNEGSKA (reference sequence). Losses at the gene ends were 4 bases for V and 2 bases for J; bases not matched to a gene: 7. In nucleotides, the CDR3 is TGCAGTGCTATTAAGACTAGCGGGCCACAAGAGACCCAGTACTTC. As protein: CSAIKTSGPQETQYF.

The chain joins TRBV15 to TRBJ1-4; D remains ambiguous. V gave up 8 bases and J gave up 7 bases, with 11 bases separating them. The CDR3 runs to 12 residues. Germline V CDR1 and CDR2: LNHNV, YYDKDF (reference sequence). This CDR3 reads CATGQSREKLFF. In DNA, the CDR3 is TGTGCCACCGGCCAAAGTCGTGAAAAACTGTTTTTT.

This chain's CDR3 is CASSPWGEKLFF. In DNA, the CDR3 is TGTGCCAGCAGCCCTTGGGGAGAAAAACTGTTTTTT. The chain combines TRBV27 with TRBJ1-4; no firm D call. CDR3 length: 12 amino acids. V was cut by 6 bases and J by 8 bases, with 10 bases left in between. Germline lookup yields CDR1 MNHEY and CDR2 SMNVEV (reference sequence).

The chain links TRBV5-1 to TRBJ2-2; D not resolved. Trimming cost V 5 bases and J 7 bases, with 18 bases left between them. CDR1 is SGHRS and CDR2 is YFSETQ in the germline V gene. The CDR3 extends over 15 amino acids. CDR3 DNA: TGCGCCAGCAGTGTGACCTCCGGTTCCTTCGGGGAGCTGTTTTTT. Its translation: CASSVTSGSFGELFF.

This chain links TRBV7-9 with TRBJ2-5, with D perhaps matching TRBD2 (7 bases). V lost 6 bases, J lost 2 bases, and 10 bases lay in between. This CDR3 is 13 amino acids long. The germline V gene has CDR1 SEHNR and CDR2 FQNEAQ (reference sequence). The CDR3 coding sequence is TGTGCCAGCAGACAGGGACTACAAGAGACCCAGTACTTC. This sequence encodes CASRQGLQETQYF.

This clonotype was recorded a few times. The rearrangement links TRBV4-3 to TRBJ1-1; TRBD1 agrees at 8 bases. Germline V CDR1 and CDR2: LGHNA, YSLEER. The CDR3 loop spans 15 amino acids. V lost 3 bases and J lost 7; bases outside the gene matches: 10. In DNA form, the CDR3 reads TGCGCCAGCAGCCATGCCACTCAGGGGGCGGTTGAAGCTTTCTTT. Protein sequence: CASSHATQGAVEAFF.

The rearrangement joins TRBV7-2 to TRBJ1-2; TRBD1 matches at 8 bases. This CDR3 is 15 amino acids long. V lost 2 bases, J lost 4 bases, and 6 bases stayed unmatched. Per the germline V gene, CDR1 is SGHTA and CDR2 is FQGNSA. The CDR3 DNA is TGTGCCAGCAGCTTAATGTCAGGGGGCGGCTATGGCTACACCTTC. Protein product: CASSLMSGGGYGYTF.

This clonotype turned up a few times. The chain is built from TRBV6-2 or TRBV6-3 and TRBJ2-1; D remains unclear. The CDR3 is 15 amino acids. V gave up 6 bases and J gave up 10 bases, with 22 bases separating them. Germline CDR1 and CDR2: MNHEY and SVGEGT. The CDR3 DNA reads TGTGCCAGCAGACCACCGGGTCCCCTAGGGCGGGAGCAGTTCTTC. Protein product: CASRPPGPLGREQFF.

This clonotype showed up just a few times. The gene calls are TRBV4-3 and TRBJ2-3; TRBD1 matches 11 bases. The CDR3 has 15 residues. Germline CDR1 reads LGHNA; CDR2 reads YSLEER. V lost 4 bases, J lost 5 bases, and 5 bases stayed unmatched. The CDR3 bases are TGCGCCAGCAGCCGCCGGACAGGGGGCGAAGATACGCAGTATTTT. This gives the protein CASSRRTGGEDTQYF.

This clonotype showed up just a few times. The V gene is TRBV29-1, the J gene TRBJ1-2; D remains unclear. Germline assignment: CDR1 SQVTM and CDR2 ANQGSEA. The CDR3 is 13 amino acids. V shed 6 bases and J shed 3 bases, with 14 bases lying between them. In nucleotides, the CDR3 is TGCAGCGTGGACCTTAGCGGGCACTATGGCTACACCTTC. Amino acid sequence: CSVDLSGHYGYTF.

The chain is built from TRBV3-1 and TRBJ2-3; weak D call: TRBD1 (6 bases). Deletions cut 9 bases from V and 3 bases from J, with 19 bases between. Germline V gives CDR1 LGHDT, CDR2 YNNKEL (reference sequence). The CDR3 length is 15 residues. The CDR3 nucleotides read TGTGCCAGTTCTTCGAGGGGGAGAGTAACAGATACGCAGTATTTT. Translation gives CASSSRGRVTDTQYF.

On this clonotype: A read error may produce the germline difference seen at one junction end. This sequence joins TRBV5-1 and TRBJ1-2, with TRBD1 identical over 9 bases. The CDR3 is made up of 15 amino acids. Germline CDR1 is SGHRS and CDR2 is YFSETQ. CDR3 region: CASNLATGTGYGYTF. CDR3 coding DNA: TGCGCCAGCAACTTGGCCACAGGGACAGGGTATGGCTACACCTTC.

This chain uses TRBV27 with TRBJ2-3; maybe TRBD2 (5 bases). The CDR3 consists of 15 residues. From germline, CDR1 is MNHEY and CDR2 SMNVEV (reference sequence). V was trimmed by 2 bases and J by 5 bases, leaving 14 bases between them. DNA for the CDR3: TGTGCCAGCAGTTTAGAGGGCCGAGTGGGAGATACGCAGTATTTT. This sequence encodes CASSLEGRVGDTQYF.

The rearrangement uses TRBV29-1 and TRBJ1-1; possible D gene TRBD1, 5 bases. The CDR3 contains 15 residues. Germline V gene lookup returns CDR1 SQVTM and CDR2 ANQGSEA. CDR3 residues: CGARPPAGSVTEAFF. Written as DNA, the CDR3 is TGCGGCGCACGCCCCCCCGCAGGGTCGGTCACTGAAGCTTTCTTT.

In its sample, this clonotype was seen a few times. V gene TRBV5-1 combines with J gene TRBJ2-1; D is unclear. V gave up 2 bases and J gave up 4 bases, with 7 bases separating them. This CDR3 contains 13 residues. Germline assignment: CDR1 SGHRS and CDR2 YFSETQ. CDR3 DNA sequence: TGCGCCAGCAGCTTCCACGGTTACAATGAGCAGTTCTTC. This encodes CASSFHGYNEQFF.

This clonotype was recorded a few times. The V call is TRBV6-6, the J call TRBJ1-2; possible D gene TRBD1, 6 bases. CDR3 length: 14 amino acids. The V end was cut by 2 bases, the J end by 2 bases, with 9 bases between. CDR1 is MNHNY and CDR2 is SVGAGI in the germline V gene (reference sequence). In nucleotides, the CDR3 is TGTGCCAGCAGTTACCCGACAGGAAACTATGGCTACACCTTC. It yields the protein CASSYPTGNYGYTF.